Given below is one TCR beta chain in context. This entry is derived from a study of blood T cell repertoires in COVID-19. Study at large: Both acute and convalescent COVID-19 samples were obtained from the United States, Italy and Spain. Sources were T cells, B-cell-depleted T cells, or PBMCs; the material itself was cDNA or gDNA.

Germline V gives CDR1 SGHNT, CDR2 YYREEE (reference sequence). The J segment lost 8 bases and the V segment lost 6 bases, leaving 11 bases of the junction unmatched. The CDR3 is 15 residues long. In the original workflow: Nucleated cell counts were estimated from reference gene primer amplification. Clones were sequenced by immunoSEQ multiplex PCR, and TCRdb holds only the in-frame ones, with some missing. Clonal size and the V and J genes are those of that table, whereas D and trimming came from the DNA. The repertoire consists of roughly 120,000 clones, with around 90% occurring once and the leading ten covering around 1.9%. Seattle participants joined during active infection and were tracked over time.

J is TRBJ1-4 and V is TRBV5-4; 9 nucleotides match TRBD1. Sequenced input: peripheral blood. This sequence originates from a man aged 45-65 years with COVID-19, enrolled during active disease. The DNA for the CDR3 is TGTGCCAGCACTACGACGGGACAGGGACGCGAAAAACTGTTTTTT. Translating gives CASTTTGQGREKLFF.